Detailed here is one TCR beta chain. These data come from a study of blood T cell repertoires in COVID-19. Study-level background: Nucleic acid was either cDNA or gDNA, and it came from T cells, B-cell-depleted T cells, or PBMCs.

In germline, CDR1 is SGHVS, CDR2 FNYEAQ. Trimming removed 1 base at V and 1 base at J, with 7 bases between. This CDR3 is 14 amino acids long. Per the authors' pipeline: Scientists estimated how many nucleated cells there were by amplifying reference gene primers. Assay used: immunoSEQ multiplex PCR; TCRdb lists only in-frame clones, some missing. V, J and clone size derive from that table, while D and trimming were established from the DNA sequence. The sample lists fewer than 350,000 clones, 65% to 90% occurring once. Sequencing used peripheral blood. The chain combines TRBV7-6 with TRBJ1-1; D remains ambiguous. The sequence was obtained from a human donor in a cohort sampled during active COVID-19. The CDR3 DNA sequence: TGTGCCAGCAGCTTAGGCATGGCGAACACTGAAGCTTTCTTT. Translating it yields CASSLGMANTEAFF.